Each of the 32 T cell receptor beta chains below was sequenced from the same sample in a study of cytomegalovirus exposure and HLA in healthy donors (dated by TCRdb to 2015 to 2018). Library preparation used the immunoSEQ multiplex PCR assay. The multiplex PCR relied on a mix of 60 forward primers for TCR Vbeta segments and 13 reverse primers for TCR Jbeta segments. This immuneACCESS table, as held by TCRdb, lists in-frame sequences with V and J called but not all clones. Of the missing ones, under half trace to an unresolved V gene in checked studies; the others have no known cause. A total of 100,000 to 150,000 clones appear in this sample, less than 85% of them only once. Together, the top ten hold 1.2% of the sample. Sample: PBMCs. These TCRs come from a female donor in good health and CMV-seronegative.

The chain combines TRBV7-8 with TRBJ2-7; perhaps TRBD1 as D (5 bases). The CDR3 loop spans 15 amino acids. Germline V gene data show CDR1 as SGHVS and CDR2 as FQNEAQ. Trimming cost V 2 bases and J 2 bases, with 13 bases left between them. The CDR3 region is CASSLPRVGPYEQYF. The CDR3 nucleotides are TGTGCCAGCAGCTTACCACGGGTGGGGCCCTACGAGCAGTACTTC.

This clone was counted between two and nine times. The chain has TRBV28 and TRBJ2-3; no firm D call. The length of the CDR3 is 13 residues. The germline V gene has CDR1 MDHEN and CDR2 SYDVKM. Between the trimmed V and J ends, which lost 6 bases and 5 bases, there was a span of 12 bases. The CDR3 region is CASSPWLRDTQYF. CDR3 sequence (DNA): TGTGCCAGCAGCCCCTGGCTCCGAGATACGCAGTATTTT.

The rearrangement joins TRBV30 to TRBJ2-5; 10 bases are shared with TRBD2. The germline CDR1 and CDR2 sequences are GTSNPN and SVGIG (reference sequence). CDR3 length equals 12 residues. V was pared by 5 bases and J by 5 bases, with 2 bases of the junction left unmatched. CDR3 DNA sequence: TGTGCCTGGCGAGCGGGGGGGGAGACCCAGTACTTC. It is translated as CAWRAGGETQYF.

The rearrangement joins TRBV5-1 to TRBJ2-3; D is ambiguous. Germline loops: CDR1 SGHRS, CDR2 YFSETQ. The V and J ends lost 3 bases and 0 bases respectively, with 11 bases between them. This CDR3 contains 15 residues. CDR3 sequence (DNA): TGCGCCAGCAGCTCTCGAGGAACTAGCACAGATACGCAGTATTTT. Translated: CASSSRGTSTDTQYF.

The V call is TRBV27, the J call TRBJ1-2, with D perhaps TRBD1 (5 bases). Trimming took off 3 bases at V and 4 bases at J, with 15 bases between the two ends. The CDR3 loop spans 15 amino acids. CDR1 MNHEY and CDR2 SMNVEV come from the germline V gene (reference sequence). CDR3: CASSFTPGGFYGYTF. The CDR3, as DNA: TGTGCCAGCAGTTTCACCCCCGGGGGATTCTATGGCTACACCTTC.

The chain joins TRBV19 to TRBJ1-1; 10 bases agree with TRBD1. J gave up 0 bases and V 3 bases, and 1 base lay outside the gene matches. The CDR3 extends over 15 amino acids. CDR1 and CDR2 (germline): LNHDA, SQIVND (reference sequence). CDR3 in DNA: TGTGCCAGTAGTATCGGACAGGGGGTGAACACTGAAGCTTTCTTT. Amino acid sequence: CASSIGQGVNTEAFF. Together with reference TRBV19 and TRBJ1-1, the CDR3 gives the full variable domain: DGGITQSPKYLFRKEGQNVTLSCEQNLNHDAMYWYRQDPGQGLRLIYYSQIVNDFQKGDIAEGYSVSREKKESFPLTVTSAQKNPTAFYLCASSIGQGVNTEAFFGQGTRLTVV.

The rearrangement uses TRBV5-1 and TRBJ1-2; perhaps TRBD1 as D (6 bases). The CDR3 length is 16 residues. V shed 0 bases and J shed 9 bases, with 21 bases lying between them. Per the germline V gene, CDR1 is SGHRS and CDR2 is YFSETQ. Here the CDR3 DNA reads TGCGCCAGCAGCTTGGGCCCAAGCACAGGGACACGTAGCTACACCTTC. It encodes CASSLGPSTGTRSYTF.

V and J are TRBV2 and TRBJ2-7; weak D call: TRBD1 (6 bases). V dropped 6 bases and J dropped 2 bases, with 14 bases sitting between them. The V gene's germline CDR1 is SNHLY and CDR2 FYNNEI. The CDR3 sequence is 14 residues long. The CDR3 DNA reads TGTGCCAGCAGGGCGACAGGACAAACCTACGAGCAGTACTTC. Amino acids: CASRATGQTYEQYF.

The V gene is TRBV14, the J gene TRBJ1-2; TRBD1 matches 7 bases. Germline trimming cut 3 bases from V and 2 bases from J; bases unmatched to any gene: 3. Looked up from germline, CDR1 is SGHDN and CDR2 is FVKESK. This CDR3 has 14 amino acids. The CDR3 region is CASSQETGNYGYTF. In nucleotides, the CDR3 is TGTGCCAGCAGCCAGGAGACAGGGAACTATGGCTACACCTTC.

This chain joins TRBV5-1 and TRBJ2-3; 7 nucleotides agree with TRBD1. With V trimmed by 2 bases and J by 0 bases, 6 bases remained unmatched. The CDR3 sequence is 16 residues long. CDR1 and CDR2 (germline): SGHRS, YFSETQ. The CDR3 is CASSFSRDSSTDTQYF. The CDR3 DNA sequence: TGCGCCAGCAGCTTCTCCCGGGACAGTAGCACAGATACGCAGTATTTT.

The chain recombines TRBV21-1 with TRBJ1-5; the table's D call TRBD1 went unverified against the DNA. TRBV21-1 has pseudogene status. The CDR3 length is 16 residues. The CDR3 spells CASSKAQGRYDQPQHF. CDR3 bases: TGTGCCAGCAGCAAAGCTCAGGGCCGGTACGATCAGCCCCAGCATTTT.

The chain is built from TRBV5-1 and TRBJ2-5; the D gene is possibly TRBD1 (6 bases). CDR1 is SGHRS, CDR2 YFSETQ, per germline. There are 14 residues in the CDR3. V was cut by 4 bases and J by 5 bases, with 15 bases left in between. The CDR3 DNA sequence: TGCGCCAGCAGCACCAGGGGTTTGGGCGAGACCCAGTACTTC. Its protein is CASSTRGLGETQYF.

The chain uses TRBV7-9 and TRBJ2-5; TRBD2 matches at 16 bases. CDR1 and CDR2 from the germline V gene are SEHNR and FQNEAQ (reference sequence). The CDR3 is 19 residues long. V was pared by 3 bases and J by 4 bases, with 11 bases of the junction left unmatched. This CDR3 reads CASSFDLGLAGGEGETQYF. Written as DNA, the CDR3 is TGTGCCAGCAGCTTTGACCTGGGACTAGCGGGAGGGGAGGGAGAGACCCAGTACTTC.

This clone was recorded a few times. The chain combines TRBV18 with TRBJ2-3; 7 nucleotides match TRBD2. The germline gives CDR1 KGHSH, CDR2 LQKENI. The CDR3 is 14 residues long. V dropped 10 bases and J dropped 1; count of bases not matched to a gene: 8. CDR3 region: CATLTSRGTDTQYF. The CDR3 DNA reads TGTGCCACCCTGACTAGCCGCGGCACAGATACGCAGTATTTT.

The chain is built from TRBV6-1 and TRBJ2-1, with TRBD2 identical over 7 bases. Germline assignment: CDR1 MNHNS and CDR2 SASEGT. Trimming at V came to 8 bases and at J to 2 bases, leaving 6 bases not matched to a gene. This CDR3 spans 14 amino acids. The CDR3 nucleotides are TGTGCCAGCGTGGCTAGCGGAGCCTACAATGAGCAGTTCTTC. Amino acids: CASVASGAYNEQFF.

The rearrangement links TRBV11-2 to TRBJ2-5; 7 bases align to TRBD1. CDR1 SGHAT and CDR2 FQNNGV come from the germline V gene. CDR3 length: 15 amino acids. V lost 5 bases and J lost 3; bases outside the gene matches: 9. The CDR3 DNA is TGTGCCAGCAGCCTGTCGGGACAGCAAGAAGAGACCCAGTACTTC. This gives the protein CASSLSGQQEETQYF. The variable domain in full, with the rest retrieved from reference TRBV11-2 and TRBJ2-5, is EAGVAQSPRYKIIEKRQSVAFWCNPISGHATLYWYQQILGQGPKLLIQFQNNGVVDDSQLPKDRFSAERLKGVDSTLKIQPAKLEDSAVYLCASSLSGQQEETQYFGPGTRLLVL.

The genes are TRBV25-1 and TRBJ1-4, with a tentative D call TRBD1 (5 bases). The CDR3 is 15 amino acids. Germline CDR1 and CDR2: MGHDK and SYGVNS. Trimming took 2 bases from V and 2 from J, leaving 9 bases between them. The CDR3 nucleotides read TGTGCCAGCAGTGAAGGGAAGGGGACTAATGAAAAACTGTTTTTT. Amino acid sequence: CASSEGKGTNEKLFF.

This chain joins TRBV27 and TRBJ2-1; no definite D call. The CDR3 totals 15 residues. V dropped 5 bases and J dropped 8 bases, with 19 bases sitting between them. CDR1 is MNHEY and CDR2 is SMNVEV in the germline V gene (reference sequence). The CDR3 here is CASSALAVDFDEQFF. Written as DNA, the CDR3 is TGTGCCAGCAGTGCCCTGGCGGTGGATTTCGATGAGCAGTTCTTC.

This chain connects TRBV15 to TRBJ2-3; 7 bases line up with TRBD1. V trimming: 8 bases; J trimming: 3 bases; junction bases outside the gene matches: 8. Germline values: CDR1 LNHNV, CDR2 YYDKDF (reference sequence). The CDR3 runs to 14 residues. The CDR3 is CATGTGVGTDTQYF. For the CDR3, the DNA is TGTGCCACCGGAACAGGGGTGGGAACAGATACGCAGTATTTT. The full variable domain, rest sourced from reference TRBV15 and TRBJ2-3, is DAMVIQNPRYQVTQFGKPVTLSCSQTLNHNVMYWYQQKSSQAPKLLFHYYDKDFNNEADTPDNFQSRRPNTSFCFLDIRSPGLGDTAMYLCATGTGVGTDTQYFGPGTRLTVL.

The rearrangement links TRBV6-5 to TRBJ2-1; D remains ambiguous. CDR3 length: 13 amino acids. CDR1 and CDR2 (germline): MNHEY, SVGAGI. The V gene lost 0 bases and the J gene lost 5 bases, with 5 bases spanning the gap. CDR3 protein: CASSYSLHNEQFF. Written as DNA, the CDR3 is TGTGCCAGCAGTTACTCCCTCCACAATGAGCAGTTCTTC.

V usage is TRBV5-1 and J usage is TRBJ2-3, with unresolved D. The V gene lost 0 bases and the J gene lost 1 base, with 9 bases spanning the gap. This CDR3 spans 15 amino acids. Germline CDR1 and CDR2: SGHRS and YFSETQ. The CDR3 bases are TGCGCCAGCAGCTTGGGAGGCAGCCGCACAGATACGCAGTATTTT. It codes for CASSLGGSRTDTQYF.

The gene calls are TRBV30 and TRBJ1-2, with TRBD1 matching over 8 bases. V lost 2 bases, J lost 2 bases, and 7 bases stayed unmatched. The CDR3 is 15 residues long. Germline loops: CDR1 GTSNPN, CDR2 SVGIG (reference sequence). CDR3 residues: CAWSPQGAQNYGYTF. Written as DNA, the CDR3 is TGTGCCTGGAGTCCTCAGGGGGCGCAGAACTATGGCTACACCTTC. Using reference TRBV30 and TRBJ1-2 for the parts outside the CDR3, the full variable domain is SQTIHQWPATLVQPVGSPLSLECTVEGTSNPNLYWYRQAAGRGLQLLFYSVGIGQISSEVPQNLSASRPQDRQFILSSKKLLLSDSGFYLCAWSPQGAQNYGYTFGSGTRLTVV.

V and J are TRBV9 and TRBJ2-1; TRBD2 matches at 10 bases. This CDR3 has 15 amino acids. The ends lost 4 bases at V and 0 bases at J; junction bases unmatched: 1. Germline loops: CDR1 SGDLS, CDR2 YYNGEE. CDR3: CASSQREGSYNEQFF. CDR3 in DNA: TGTGCCAGCAGCCAGCGGGAGGGCTCCTACAATGAGCAGTTCTTC.

The chain uses TRBV4-1 and TRBJ1-2, with 10 bases fitting TRBD1. Trimming took 1 base from V and 8 from J; bases not matched to a gene: 4. The CDR3 extends over 14 amino acids. Germline V CDR1 and CDR2: MGHRA, YSYEKL. In nucleotides, the CDR3 is TGCGCCAGCAGCCAAGGGGACAGGGGTTGGGGCTACACCTTC. It yields the protein CASSQGDRGWGYTF.

The V call is TRBV19, the J call TRBJ2-4; TRBD1 aligns across 8 bases. The CDR3 is 13 amino acids. J was trimmed by 8 bases and V by 8 bases; bases with no gene match: 8. Germline CDR1 reads LNHDA; CDR2 reads SQIVND (reference sequence). CDR3 amino acids: CASGDRGKDIQYF. DNA of the CDR3: TGTGCCAGTGGAGACAGGGGTAAAGACATTCAGTACTTC. The full variable domain, its missing parts supplied by reference TRBV19 and TRBJ2-4, is DGGITQSPKYLFRKEGQNVTLSCEQNLNHDAMYWYRQDPGQGLRLIYYSQIVNDFQKGDIAEGYSVSREKKESFPLTVTSAQKNPTAFYLCASGDRGKDIQYFGAGTRLSVL.

The J gene is TRBJ1-6, the V gene TRBV6-5; no reliable D call. Germline CDR1 reads MNHEY; CDR2 reads SVGAGI. Trimming removed 6 bases from V and 8 bases from J, with 14 bases in between. This CDR3 spans 14 amino acids. The CDR3 DNA reads TGTGCCAGCAGCCGTTCGAGCCACCATTCACCCCTCCACTTT. Amino acids: CASSRSSHHSPLHF.

This chain links TRBV27 with TRBJ2-2, with TRBD1 identical over 10 bases. Germline V gives CDR1 MNHEY, CDR2 SMNVEV (reference sequence). J was trimmed by 4 bases and V by 6 bases; bases with no gene match: 5. There are 15 residues in the CDR3. For the CDR3, the DNA is TGTGCCAGCAGAGACAGGGGGCTGGGCACCGGGGAGCTGTTTTTT. Translation gives CASRDRGLGTGELFF.

V is TRBV19 and J is TRBJ2-7; tentative D call: TRBD2 (6 bases). V was trimmed by 5 bases and J by 3 bases, leaving 14 bases between them. This CDR3 contains 14 residues. Germline assignment: CDR1 LNHDA and CDR2 SQIVND (reference sequence). CDR3 nucleotides: TGTGCCAGTAGTTTGGGGGGTTCGGACTACGAGCAGTACTTC. It translates to CASSLGGSDYEQYF.

V is TRBV6-5 and J is TRBJ2-3; TRBD2 agrees at 7 bases. This CDR3 is 14 amino acids long. Germline V CDR1 and CDR2: MNHEY, SVGAGI. J lost 0 bases, V lost 8 bases, and 5 bases had no gene match. The CDR3: CASGRGASTDTQYF. The CDR3 DNA follows: TGTGCCAGCGGGAGGGGTGCTAGCACAGATACGCAGTATTTT.

The chain links TRBV15 to TRBJ1-4; 9 nucleotides line up with TRBD1. The CDR3 runs 16 residues. J lost 4 bases, V lost 5 bases, and 8 bases had no gene match. Germline CDR1 is LNHNV and CDR2 is YYDKDF (reference sequence). For the CDR3, the DNA is TGTGCCACCAGCGGCGGGACAGGGTTTGTTAATGAAAAACTGTTTTTT. Translating it yields CATSGGTGFVNEKLFF.

J is TRBJ2-5 and V is TRBV12-5; D possibly corresponds to TRBD2 (6 bases). V lost 10 bases and J 0 bases, leaving 9 bases between the germline ends. The CDR3 totals 12 residues. The V gene's germline CDR1 is LGHNT and CDR2 FRNRAP. In DNA, the CDR3 is TGTGCTATCAGGGACTACCAAGAGACCCAGTACTTC. Protein: CAIRDYQETQYF. The entire variable domain, with the rest obtained from reference TRBV12-5 and TRBJ2-5, is as follows: DARVTQTPRHKVTEMGQEVTMRCQPILGHNTVFWYRQTMMQGLELLAYFRNRAPLDDSGMPKDRFSAEMPDATLATLKIQPSEPRDSAVYFCAIRDYQETQYFGPGTRLLVL.

Only one count was recorded for this clone. The chain recombines TRBV6-5 with TRBJ1-1; 7 bases align to TRBD1. The CDR3 spans 13 residues. Trimming took 6 bases from V and 7 from J; bases not matched to a gene: 8. The germline V gene encodes CDR1 MNHEY and CDR2 SVGAGI. CDR3 coding DNA: TGTGCCAGCAGAAGAGGGGGCGCGGGTGAAGCTTTCTTT. Protein: CASRRGGAGEAFF.